The sequence of this T cell receptor (beta chain) was determined in a study of blood T cell repertoires in COVID-19. Study-wide context: Acute and convalescent COVID-19 samples came from the United States, Italy and Spain.

The method was immunoSEQ multiplex PCR; TCRdb's version includes in-frame clones alone and lacks a portion of them. The data hold fewer than 350,000 clones, with about 91% observed a single time. This CDR3 comprises 14 residues. Germline-derived CDR1 and CDR2 are SNHLY and FYNNEI. The V end lost 7 bases, the J end lost 7 bases, and 16 bases lay between the germline ends. Sequenced input: peripheral blood. The V call is TRBV2, the J call TRBJ2-2; weak D call: TRBD2 (6 bases). This TCR came from a woman aged 25-40 years with COVID-19, enrolled during active disease. CDR3 sequence: CASTGSGVGGELFF. CDR3 DNA sequence: TGTGCCAGCACGGGCTCGGGGGTCGGCGGGGAGCTGTTTTTT.